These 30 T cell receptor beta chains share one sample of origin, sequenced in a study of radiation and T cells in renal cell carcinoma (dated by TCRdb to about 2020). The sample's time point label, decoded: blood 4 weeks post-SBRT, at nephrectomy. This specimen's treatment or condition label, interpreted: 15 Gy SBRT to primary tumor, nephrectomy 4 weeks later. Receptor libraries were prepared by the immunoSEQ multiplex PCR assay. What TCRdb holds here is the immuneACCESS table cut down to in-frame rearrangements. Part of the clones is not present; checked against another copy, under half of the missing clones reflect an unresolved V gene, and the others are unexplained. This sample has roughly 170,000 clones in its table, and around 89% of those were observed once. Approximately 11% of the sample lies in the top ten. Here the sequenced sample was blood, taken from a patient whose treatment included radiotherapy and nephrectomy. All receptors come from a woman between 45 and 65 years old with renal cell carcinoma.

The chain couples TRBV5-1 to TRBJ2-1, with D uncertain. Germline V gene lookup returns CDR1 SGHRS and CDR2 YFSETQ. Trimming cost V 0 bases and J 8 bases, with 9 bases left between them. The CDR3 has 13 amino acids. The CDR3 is CASSLALTDEQFF. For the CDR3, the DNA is TGCGCCAGCAGCTTGGCCCTCACGGATGAGCAGTTCTTC.

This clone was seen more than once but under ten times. The DNA of the CDR3 is TGTGCCAGCAGTGAAACACCCGCAACTAATGAAAAACTGTTTTTT. As protein: CASSETPATNEKLFF. The chain carries TRBV6-1 and TRBJ1-4; the D is unclear. Germline loops: CDR1 MNHNS, CDR2 SASEGT. CDR3 size: 15 residues. Trimming left V 2 bases short and J 0 bases short, with 7 bases between.

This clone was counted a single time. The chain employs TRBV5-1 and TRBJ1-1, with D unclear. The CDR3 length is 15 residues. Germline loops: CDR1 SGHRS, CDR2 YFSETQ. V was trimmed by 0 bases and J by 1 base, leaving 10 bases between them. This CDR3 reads CASSLAGNWNTEAFF. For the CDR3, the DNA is TGCGCCAGCAGCTTGGCAGGTAATTGGAACACTGAAGCTTTCTTT.

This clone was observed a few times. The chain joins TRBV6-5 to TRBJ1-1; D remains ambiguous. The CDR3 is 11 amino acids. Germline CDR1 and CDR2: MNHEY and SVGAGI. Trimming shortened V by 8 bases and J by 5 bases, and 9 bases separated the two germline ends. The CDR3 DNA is TGTGCCAGCTGGTACGGGACTGAAGCTTTCTTT. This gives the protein CASWYGTEAFF.

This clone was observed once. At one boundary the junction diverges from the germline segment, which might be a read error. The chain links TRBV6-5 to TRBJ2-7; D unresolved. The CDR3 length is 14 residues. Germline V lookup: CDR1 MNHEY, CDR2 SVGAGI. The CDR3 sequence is CASSNSRLGYEQYF. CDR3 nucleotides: TGTGCCAGCAGTAACTCCCGTTTGGGCTACGAGCAGTACTTC.

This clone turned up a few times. CDR3 nucleotides: TGTGCCAGCAGCTTAACAGGGACAGGGGACTCTGGCTACACCTTC. It encodes CASSLTGTGDSGYTF. The V and J genes are TRBV7-3 and TRBJ1-2; 10 nucleotides agree with TRBD1. J gave up 7 bases and V 0 bases, and 5 bases lay outside the gene matches. Germline CDR1 SGHTA, CDR2 FQGTGA. This CDR3 region has 15 residues.

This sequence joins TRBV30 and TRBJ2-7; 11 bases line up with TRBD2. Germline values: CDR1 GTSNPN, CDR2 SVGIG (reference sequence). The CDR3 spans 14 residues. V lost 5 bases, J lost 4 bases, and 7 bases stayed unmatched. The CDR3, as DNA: TGTGCCTGGTCGACTAGCGGGGTATCTTACGAGCAGTACTTC. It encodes CAWSTSGVSYEQYF.

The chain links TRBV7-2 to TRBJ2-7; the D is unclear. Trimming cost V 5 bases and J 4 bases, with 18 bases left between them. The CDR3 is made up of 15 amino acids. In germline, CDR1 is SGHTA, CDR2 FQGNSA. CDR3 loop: CASSPVDSILYEQYF. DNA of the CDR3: TGTGCCAGCAGCCCCGTGGATTCCATCCTTTACGAGCAGTACTTC.

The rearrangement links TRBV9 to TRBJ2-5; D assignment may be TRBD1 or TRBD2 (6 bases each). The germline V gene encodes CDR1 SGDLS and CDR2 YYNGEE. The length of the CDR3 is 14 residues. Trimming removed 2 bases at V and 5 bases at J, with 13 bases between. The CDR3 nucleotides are TGTGCCAGCAGCGTCCAAGGGGGGAGGGAGACCCAGTACTTC. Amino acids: CASSVQGGRETQYF.

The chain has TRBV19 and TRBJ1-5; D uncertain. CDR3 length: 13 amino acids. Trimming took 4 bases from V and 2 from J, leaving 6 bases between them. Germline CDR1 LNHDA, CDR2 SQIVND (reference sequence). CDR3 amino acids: CASSRDGNQPQHF. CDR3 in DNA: TGTGCCAGTAGTAGGGATGGCAATCAGCCCCAGCATTTT.

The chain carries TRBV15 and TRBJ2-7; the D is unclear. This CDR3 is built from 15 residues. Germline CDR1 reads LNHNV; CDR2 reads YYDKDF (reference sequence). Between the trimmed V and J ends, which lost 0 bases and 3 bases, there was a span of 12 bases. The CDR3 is CATSREGKTDYEQYF. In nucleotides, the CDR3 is TGTGCCACCAGCAGAGAGGGAAAAACAGACTACGAGCAGTACTTC.

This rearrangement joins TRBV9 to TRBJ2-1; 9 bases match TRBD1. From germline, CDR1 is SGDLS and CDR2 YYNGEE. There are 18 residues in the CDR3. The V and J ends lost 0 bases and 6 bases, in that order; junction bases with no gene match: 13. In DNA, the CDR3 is TGTGCCAGCAGCGTAGGCAGCGGGACAGGGATGGTCGGCAATGAGCAGTTCTTC. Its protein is CASSVGSGTGMVGNEQFF. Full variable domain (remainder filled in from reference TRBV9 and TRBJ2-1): DSGVTQTPKHLITATGQRVTLRCSPRSGDLSVYWYQQSLDQGLQFLIQYYNGEERAKGNILERFSAQQFPDLHSELNLSSLELGDSALYFCASSVGSGTGMVGNEQFFGPGTRLTVL.

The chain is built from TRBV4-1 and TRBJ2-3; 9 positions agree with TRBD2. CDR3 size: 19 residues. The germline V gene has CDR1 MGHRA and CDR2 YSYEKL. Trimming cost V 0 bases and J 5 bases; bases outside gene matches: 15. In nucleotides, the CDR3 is TGCGCCAGCAGCCAAGATCCTCCGGTGCGGGGGGGCCCGGGAGATACGCAGTATTTT. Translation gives CASSQDPPVRGGPGDTQYF.

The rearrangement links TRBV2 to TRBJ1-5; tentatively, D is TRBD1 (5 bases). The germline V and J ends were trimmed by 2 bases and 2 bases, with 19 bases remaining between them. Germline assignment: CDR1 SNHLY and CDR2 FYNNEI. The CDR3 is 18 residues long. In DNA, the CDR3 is TGTGCCAGCAGTGAACTTTACCGGGGACCCCCGGGCAATCAGCCCCAGCATTTT. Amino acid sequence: CASSELYRGPPGNQPQHF.

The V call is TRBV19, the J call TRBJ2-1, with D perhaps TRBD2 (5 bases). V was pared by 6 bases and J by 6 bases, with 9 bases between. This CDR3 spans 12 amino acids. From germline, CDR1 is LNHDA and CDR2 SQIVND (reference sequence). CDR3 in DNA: TGTGCCAGTAGCCATGGACTCAATGAGCAGTTCTTC. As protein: CASSHGLNEQFF.

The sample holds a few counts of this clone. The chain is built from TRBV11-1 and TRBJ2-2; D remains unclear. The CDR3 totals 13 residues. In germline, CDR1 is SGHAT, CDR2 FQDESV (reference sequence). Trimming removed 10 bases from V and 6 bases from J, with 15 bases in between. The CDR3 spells CATESQRPGELFF. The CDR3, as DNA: TGTGCCACTGAGAGTCAAAGGCCCGGGGAGCTGTTTTTT.

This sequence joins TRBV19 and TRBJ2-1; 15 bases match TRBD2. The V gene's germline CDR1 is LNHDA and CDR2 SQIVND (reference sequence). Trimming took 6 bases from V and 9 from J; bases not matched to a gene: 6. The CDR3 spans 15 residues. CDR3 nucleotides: TGTGCCAGTAGCGGACTAGCGGGGGGGCTCGGTGAGCAGTTCTTC. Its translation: CASSGLAGGLGEQFF.

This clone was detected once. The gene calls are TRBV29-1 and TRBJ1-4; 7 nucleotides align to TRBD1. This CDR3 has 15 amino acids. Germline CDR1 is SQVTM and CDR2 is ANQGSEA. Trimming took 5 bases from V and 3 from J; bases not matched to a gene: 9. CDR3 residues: CSVCGTDSSNEKLFF. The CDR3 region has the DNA TGCAGCGTTTGCGGGACAGATTCCTCTAATGAAAAACTGTTTTTT.

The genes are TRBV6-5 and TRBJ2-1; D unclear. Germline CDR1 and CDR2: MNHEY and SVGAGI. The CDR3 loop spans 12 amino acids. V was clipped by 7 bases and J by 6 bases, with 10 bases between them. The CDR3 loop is CASTGEFNEQFF. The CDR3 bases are TGTGCCAGCACGGGCGAGTTCAATGAGCAGTTCTTC.

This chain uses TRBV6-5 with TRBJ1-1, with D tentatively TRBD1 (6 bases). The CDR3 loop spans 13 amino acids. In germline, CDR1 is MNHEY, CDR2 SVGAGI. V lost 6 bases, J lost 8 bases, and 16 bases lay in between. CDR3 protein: CASSPFDRSEAFF. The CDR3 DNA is TGTGCCAGCAGCCCCTTTGACAGGTCCGAAGCTTTCTTT.

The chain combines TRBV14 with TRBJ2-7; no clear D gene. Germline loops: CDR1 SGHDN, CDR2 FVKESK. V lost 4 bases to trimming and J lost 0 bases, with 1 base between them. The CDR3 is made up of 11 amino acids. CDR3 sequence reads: CASSLSYEQYF. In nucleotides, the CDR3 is TGTGCCAGCAGCCTCTCCTACGAGCAGTACTTC.

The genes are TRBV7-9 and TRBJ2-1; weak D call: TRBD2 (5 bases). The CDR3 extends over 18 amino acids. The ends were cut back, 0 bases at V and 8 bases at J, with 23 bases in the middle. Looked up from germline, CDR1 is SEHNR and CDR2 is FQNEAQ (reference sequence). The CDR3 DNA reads TGTGCCAGCAGCTTAGCAGTAGACCCGGGAACGATTGGAGATGAGCAGTTCTTC. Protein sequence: CASSLAVDPGTIGDEQFF.

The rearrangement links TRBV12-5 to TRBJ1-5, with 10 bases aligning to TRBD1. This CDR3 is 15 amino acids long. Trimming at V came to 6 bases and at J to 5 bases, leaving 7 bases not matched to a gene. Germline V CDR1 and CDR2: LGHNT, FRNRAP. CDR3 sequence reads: CASGTRDRGHQPQHF. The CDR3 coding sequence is TGTGCTAGTGGCACCCGGGACAGGGGCCATCAGCCCCAGCATTTT.

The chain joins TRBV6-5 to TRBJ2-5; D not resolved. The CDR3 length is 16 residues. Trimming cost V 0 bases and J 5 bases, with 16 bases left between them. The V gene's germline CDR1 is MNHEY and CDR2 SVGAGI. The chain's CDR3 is CASSYSFTDQWETQYF. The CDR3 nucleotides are TGTGCCAGCAGTTACTCCTTTACCGATCAATGGGAGACCCAGTACTTC.

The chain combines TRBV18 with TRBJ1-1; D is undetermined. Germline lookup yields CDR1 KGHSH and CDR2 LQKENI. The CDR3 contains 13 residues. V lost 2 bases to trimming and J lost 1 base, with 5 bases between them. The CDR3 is CASSPDKNTEAFF. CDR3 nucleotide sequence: TGTGCCAGCTCACCAGACAAGAACACTGAAGCTTTCTTT.

CDR3 in amino acids: CASSIIWGQGNGYTF. The CDR3 DNA sequence: TGTGCCAGTAGTATCATTTGGGGACAGGGGAATGGCTACACCTTC. The chain combines TRBV19 with TRBJ1-2; TRBD1 matches at 10 bases. Germline loops: CDR1 LNHDA, CDR2 SQIVND (reference sequence). Losses at the gene ends were 3 bases for V and 6 bases for J; bases not matched to a gene: 7. The CDR3 is made up of 15 amino acids.

The CDR3 bases are TGCGCCAGCAGCCAAGGTGTCAGAGGTTATGAGCAGTTCTTC. The encoded protein is CASSQGVRGYEQFF. The V call is TRBV4-3, the J call TRBJ2-1; D gene uncertain. V was cut by 1 base and J by 8 bases, with 12 bases left in between. This CDR3 spans 14 amino acids. CDR1 LGHNA and CDR2 YSLEER come from the germline V gene.

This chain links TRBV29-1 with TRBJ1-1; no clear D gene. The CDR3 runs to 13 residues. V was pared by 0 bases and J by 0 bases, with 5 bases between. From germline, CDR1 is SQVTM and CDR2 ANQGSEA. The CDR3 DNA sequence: TGCAGCGTTGAAGATATGCTGAACACTGAAGCTTTCTTT. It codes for CSVEDMLNTEAFF.

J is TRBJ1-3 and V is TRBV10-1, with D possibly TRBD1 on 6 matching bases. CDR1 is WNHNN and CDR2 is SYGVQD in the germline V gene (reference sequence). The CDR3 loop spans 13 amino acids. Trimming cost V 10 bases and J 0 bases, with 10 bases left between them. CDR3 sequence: CAIQGFSGNTIYF. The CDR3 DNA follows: TGCGCCATCCAGGGGTTCTCTGGAAACACCATATATTTT.

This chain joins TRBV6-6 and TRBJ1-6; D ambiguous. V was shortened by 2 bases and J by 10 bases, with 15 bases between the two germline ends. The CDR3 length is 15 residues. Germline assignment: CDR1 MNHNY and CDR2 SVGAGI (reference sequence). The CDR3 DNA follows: TGTGCCAGCAGTTACGCGGGCCGAGACCACTCACCCCTCCACTTT. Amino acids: CASSYAGRDHSPLHF.